This TCR beta chain was retrieved from a study of blood T cell repertoires in COVID-19. Study background: Sources were T cells, B-cell-depleted T cells, or PBMCs; the material itself was cDNA or gDNA.

This table comes from immunoSEQ multiplex PCR, and its TCRdb copy is limited to in-frame clones, with some not included. The sample has about 280,000 clones, approximately 83% seen once. The germline gives CDR1 SGHNT, CDR2 YYREEE (reference sequence). J gave up 5 bases and V 1 base, and 4 bases lay outside the gene matches. The CDR3 is made up of 14 amino acids. The chain uses TRBV5-4 and TRBJ2-7; 9 bases fit TRBD2. Sample: peripheral blood. This sequence originates from a human donor in a cohort sampled during active COVID-19. CDR3 DNA: TGTGCCAGCAGCTTGCCTAGCGGGACGGACGAGCAGTACTTC. Translating it yields CASSLPSGTDEQYF. The full variable domain, rest sourced from reference TRBV5-4 and TRBJ2-7, is ETGVTQSPTHLIKTRGQQVTLRCSSQSGHNTVSWYQQALGQGPQFIFQYYREEENGRGNFPPRFSGLQFPNYSSELNVNALELDDSALYLCASSLPSGTDEQYFGPGTRLTVT.